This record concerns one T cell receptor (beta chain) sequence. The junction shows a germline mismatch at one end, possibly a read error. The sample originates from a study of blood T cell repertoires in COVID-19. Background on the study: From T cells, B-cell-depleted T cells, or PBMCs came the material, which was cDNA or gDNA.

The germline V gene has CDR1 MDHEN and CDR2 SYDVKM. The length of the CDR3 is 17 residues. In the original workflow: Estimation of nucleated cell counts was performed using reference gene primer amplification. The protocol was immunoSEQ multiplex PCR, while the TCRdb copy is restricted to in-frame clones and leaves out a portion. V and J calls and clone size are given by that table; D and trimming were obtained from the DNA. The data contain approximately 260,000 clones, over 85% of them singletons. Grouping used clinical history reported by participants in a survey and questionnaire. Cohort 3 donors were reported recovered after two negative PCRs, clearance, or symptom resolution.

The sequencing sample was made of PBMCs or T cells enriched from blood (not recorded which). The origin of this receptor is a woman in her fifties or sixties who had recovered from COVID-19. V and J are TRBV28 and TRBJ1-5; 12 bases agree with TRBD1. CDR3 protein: CASSSGTGGTSSQPQHF. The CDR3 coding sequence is TGTGCCAGCAGTTCCGGGACAGGGGGCACGAGCAGTCAGCCCCAGCATTTT. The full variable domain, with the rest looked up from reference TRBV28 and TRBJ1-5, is DVKVTQSSRYLVKRTGEKVFLECVQDMDHENMFWYRQDPGLGLRLIYFSYDVKMKEKGDIPEGYSVSREKKERFSLILESASTNQTSMYLCASSSGTGGTSSQPQHFGDGTRLSIL.